The clone carrying this T cell receptor beta chain turned up a few times. What it recognizes is unknown. Per-sample PBMC isolation yielded at least 6.5 million cells. These data are taken from a study of blood T cells in healthy people across ages. A sample-barcoded 5' primer and a J-beta primer mix were used in a second PCR of about 7 to 12 cycles. Through a template-switch adaptor with 12 random nucleotides, each cDNA molecule received a tag. TCRdb reprocessed the 5' RACE reads with MiXCR, giving one entry per CDR3 protein. The sample contains approximately 820,000 distinct CDR3 sequences, around two fifths of which appear only once. Study observations and caveats: Relative to aged donors, long-lived donors carried more naive CD4+ cells and displayed higher diversity.

The specimen was blood. The receptor was derived from a man between 60 and 70 years old in good health.

The CDR3 nucleotides read TGTGCCAGCAGCATCACATCCCTTGGACGGAGTGAAGCTTTCTTT. Its protein is CASSITSLGRSEAFF. This chain connects TRBV7-9 to TRBJ1-1; D is unclear. CDR1 is SEHNR and CDR2 is FQNEAQ in the germline V gene (reference sequence). The CDR3 is 15 amino acids. Between the trimmed V and J ends, which lost 5 bases and 7 bases, there was a span of 20 bases.